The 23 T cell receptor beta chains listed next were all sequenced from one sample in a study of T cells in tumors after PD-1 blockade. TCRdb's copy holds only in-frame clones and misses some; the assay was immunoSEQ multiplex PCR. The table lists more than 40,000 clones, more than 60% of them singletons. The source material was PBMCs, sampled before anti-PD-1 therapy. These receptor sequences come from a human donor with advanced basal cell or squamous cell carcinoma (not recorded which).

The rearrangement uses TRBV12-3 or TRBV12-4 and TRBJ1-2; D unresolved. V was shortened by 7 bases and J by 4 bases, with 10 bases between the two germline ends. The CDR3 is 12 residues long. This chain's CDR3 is CASKETPYGYTF. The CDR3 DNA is TGTGCCAGCAAGGAGACACCCTATGGCTACACCTTC.

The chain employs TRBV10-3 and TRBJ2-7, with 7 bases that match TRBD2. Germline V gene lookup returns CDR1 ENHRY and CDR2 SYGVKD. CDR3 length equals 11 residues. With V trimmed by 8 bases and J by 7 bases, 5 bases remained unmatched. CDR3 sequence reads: CAIGEGWEQYF. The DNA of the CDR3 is TGTGCCATCGGGGAGGGGTGGGAGCAGTACTTC.

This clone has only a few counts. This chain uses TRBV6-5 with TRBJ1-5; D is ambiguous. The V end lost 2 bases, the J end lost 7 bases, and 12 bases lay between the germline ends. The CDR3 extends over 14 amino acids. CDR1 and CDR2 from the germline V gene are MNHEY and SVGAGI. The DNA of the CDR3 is TGTGCCAGCAGTTACCTGGGTTTAGGGCAGCCCCAGCATTTT. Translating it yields CASSYLGLGQPQHF.

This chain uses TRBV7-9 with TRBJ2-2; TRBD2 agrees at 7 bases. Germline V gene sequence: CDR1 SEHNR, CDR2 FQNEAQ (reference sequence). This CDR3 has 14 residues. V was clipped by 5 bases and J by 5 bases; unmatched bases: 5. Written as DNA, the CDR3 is TGTGCCAGCAGCCCACGACTAGCAACCGGGGAGCTGTTTTTT. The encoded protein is CASSPRLATGELFF.

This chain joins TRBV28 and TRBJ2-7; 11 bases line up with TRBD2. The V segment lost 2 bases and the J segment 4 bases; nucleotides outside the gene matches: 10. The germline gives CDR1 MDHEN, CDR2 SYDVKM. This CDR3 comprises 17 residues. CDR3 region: CASSLGSGRADSYEQYF. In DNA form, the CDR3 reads TGTGCCAGCAGTTTAGGTAGCGGGAGGGCCGATTCTTACGAGCAGTACTTC. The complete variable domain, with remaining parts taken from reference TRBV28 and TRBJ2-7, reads DVKVTQSSRYLVKRTGEKVFLECVQDMDHENMFWYRQDPGLGLRLIYFSYDVKMKEKGDIPEGYSVSREKKERFSLILESASTNQTSMYLCASSLGSGRADSYEQYFGPGTRLTVT.

The CDR3 nucleotides are TGTGCCACCAGTGATTTAAAGACTAGCGGGAGGGACACAGATACGCAGTATTTT. Protein: CATSDLKTSGRDTDTQYF. The genes are TRBV24-1 and TRBJ2-3; 14 nucleotides agree with TRBD2. Trimming cost V 1 base and J 2 bases; bases outside gene matches: 4. CDR1 is KGHDR, CDR2 SFDVKD, per germline. The CDR3 has 18 amino acids.

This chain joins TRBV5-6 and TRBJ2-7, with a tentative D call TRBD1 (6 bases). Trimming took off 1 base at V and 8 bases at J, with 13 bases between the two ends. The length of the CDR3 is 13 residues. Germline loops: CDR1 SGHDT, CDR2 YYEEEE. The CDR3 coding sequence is TGTGCCAGCAGCTTGCCGGCAGGGGAAAAGCAGTACTTC. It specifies CASSLPAGEKQYF.

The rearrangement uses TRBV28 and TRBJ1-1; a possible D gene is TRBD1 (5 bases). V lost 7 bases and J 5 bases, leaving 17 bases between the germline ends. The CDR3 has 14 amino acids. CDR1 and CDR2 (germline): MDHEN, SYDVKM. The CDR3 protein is CASTQAGGWTEAFF. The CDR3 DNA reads TGTGCCAGCACCCAGGCGGGGGGGTGGACTGAAGCTTTCTTT.

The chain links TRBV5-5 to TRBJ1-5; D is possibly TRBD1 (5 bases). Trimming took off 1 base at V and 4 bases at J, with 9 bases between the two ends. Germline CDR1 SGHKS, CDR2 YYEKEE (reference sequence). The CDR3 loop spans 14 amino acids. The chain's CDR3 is CASSLRDGNQPQHF. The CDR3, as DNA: TGTGCCAGCAGCTTGAGGGACGGGAATCAGCCCCAGCATTTT.

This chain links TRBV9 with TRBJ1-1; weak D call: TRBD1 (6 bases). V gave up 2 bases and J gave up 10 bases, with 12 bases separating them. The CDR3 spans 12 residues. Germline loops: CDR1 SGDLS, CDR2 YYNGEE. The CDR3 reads CASSVVQGRAFF. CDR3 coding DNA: TGTGCCAGCAGCGTGGTACAGGGACGAGCTTTCTTT.

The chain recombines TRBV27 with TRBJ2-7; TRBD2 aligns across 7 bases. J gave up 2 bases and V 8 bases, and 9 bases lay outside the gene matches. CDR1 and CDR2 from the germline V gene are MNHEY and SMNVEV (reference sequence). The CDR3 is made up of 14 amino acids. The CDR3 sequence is CASGTGTTTYEQYF. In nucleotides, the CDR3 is TGTGCCAGCGGGACCGGGACTACTACCTACGAGCAGTACTTC.

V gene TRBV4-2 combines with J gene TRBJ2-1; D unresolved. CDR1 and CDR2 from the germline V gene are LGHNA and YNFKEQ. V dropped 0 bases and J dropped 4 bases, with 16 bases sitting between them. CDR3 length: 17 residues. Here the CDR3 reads CASSQDQAAVKYNEQFF. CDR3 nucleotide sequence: TGTGCCAGCAGCCAAGATCAGGCGGCAGTTAAGTACAATGAGCAGTTCTTC.

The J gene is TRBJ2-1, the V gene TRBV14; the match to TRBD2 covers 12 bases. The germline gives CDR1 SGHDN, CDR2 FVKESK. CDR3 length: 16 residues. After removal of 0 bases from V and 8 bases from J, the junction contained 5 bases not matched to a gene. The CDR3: CASSQDLTSGGHEQFF. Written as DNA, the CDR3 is TGTGCCAGCAGCCAAGATTTAACTAGCGGGGGGCATGAGCAGTTCTTC.

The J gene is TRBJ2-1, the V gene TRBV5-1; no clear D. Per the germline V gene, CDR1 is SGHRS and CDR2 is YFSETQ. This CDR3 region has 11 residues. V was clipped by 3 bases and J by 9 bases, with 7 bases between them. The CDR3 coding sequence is TGCGCCAGCAGCTGGGATATTGAGCAGTTCTTC. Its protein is CASSWDIEQFF. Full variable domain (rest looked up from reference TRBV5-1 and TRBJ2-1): KAGVTQTPRYLIKTRGQQVTLSCSPISGHRSVSWYQQTPGQGLQFLFEYFSETQRNKGNFPGRFSGRQFSNSRSEMNVSTLELGDSALYLCASSWDIEQFFGPGTRLTVL.

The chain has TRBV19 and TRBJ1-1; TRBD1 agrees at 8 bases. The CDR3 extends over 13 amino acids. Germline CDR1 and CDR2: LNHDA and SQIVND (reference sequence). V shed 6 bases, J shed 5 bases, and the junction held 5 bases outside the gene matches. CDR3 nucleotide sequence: TGTGCCAGTAGCCCCAGGGGGCAGACTGAAGCTTTCTTT. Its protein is CASSPRGQTEAFF.

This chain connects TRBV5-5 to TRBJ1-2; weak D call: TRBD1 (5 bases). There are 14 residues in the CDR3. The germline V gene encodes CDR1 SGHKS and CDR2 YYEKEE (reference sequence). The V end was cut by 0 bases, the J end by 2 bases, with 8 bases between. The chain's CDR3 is CASSLGQGNYGYTF. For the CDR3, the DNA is TGTGCCAGCAGCTTGGGGCAGGGCAACTATGGCTACACCTTC.

The CDR3 region is CASRFGGPNTEAFF. CDR3 nucleotide sequence: TGTGCCAGCAGATTCGGGGGGCCGAACACTGAAGCTTTCTTT. The chain carries TRBV7-9 and TRBJ1-1, with D maybe TRBD1 (6 bases). V was pared by 6 bases and J by 1 base, with 12 bases between. This CDR3 contains 14 residues. Per germline, CDR1 SEHNR and CDR2 FQNEAQ (reference sequence).

The CDR3 reads CASSVTGANQPQHF. DNA of the CDR3: TGTGCCAGCAGCGTGACAGGTGCGAATCAGCCCCAGCATTTT. The rearrangement links TRBV9 to TRBJ1-5; possibly TRBD1 for D (6 bases). V was pared by 2 bases and J by 4 bases, with 10 bases between. The length of the CDR3 is 14 residues. From germline, CDR1 is SGDLS and CDR2 YYNGEE.

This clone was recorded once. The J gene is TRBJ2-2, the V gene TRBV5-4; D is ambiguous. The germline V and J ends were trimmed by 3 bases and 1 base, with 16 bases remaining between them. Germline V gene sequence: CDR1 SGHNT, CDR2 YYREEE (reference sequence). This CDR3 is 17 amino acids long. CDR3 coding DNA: TGTGCCAGCAGCTCAACTTATAACACGAAGAACACCGGGGAGCTGTTTTTT. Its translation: CASSSTYNTKNTGELFF.

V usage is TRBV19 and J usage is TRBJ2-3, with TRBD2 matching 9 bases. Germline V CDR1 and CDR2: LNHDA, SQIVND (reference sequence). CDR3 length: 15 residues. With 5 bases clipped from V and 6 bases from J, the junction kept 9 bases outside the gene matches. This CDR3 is CASSFLEREADTQYF. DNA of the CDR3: TGTGCCAGTAGTTTTTTGGAGCGGGAGGCCGATACGCAGTATTTT. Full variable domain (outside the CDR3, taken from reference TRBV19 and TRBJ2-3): DGGITQSPKYLFRKEGQNVTLSCEQNLNHDAMYWYRQDPGQGLRLIYYSQIVNDFQKGDIAEGYSVSREKKESFPLTVTSAQKNPTAFYLCASSFLEREADTQYFGPGTRLTVL.

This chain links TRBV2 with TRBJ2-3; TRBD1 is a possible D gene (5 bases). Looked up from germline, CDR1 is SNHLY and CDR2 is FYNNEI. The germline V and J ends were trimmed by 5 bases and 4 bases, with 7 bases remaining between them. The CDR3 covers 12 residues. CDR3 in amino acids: CASSLTADTQYF. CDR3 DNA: TGTGCCAGCAGTCTGACAGCAGATACGCAGTATTTT.

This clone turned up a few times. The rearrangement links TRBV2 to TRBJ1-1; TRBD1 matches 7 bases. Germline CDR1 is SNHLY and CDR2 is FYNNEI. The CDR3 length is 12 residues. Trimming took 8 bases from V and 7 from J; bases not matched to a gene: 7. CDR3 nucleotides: TGTGCCAGCCAAAGGGGGCTCGTTGAAGCTTTCTTT. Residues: CASQRGLVEAFF.

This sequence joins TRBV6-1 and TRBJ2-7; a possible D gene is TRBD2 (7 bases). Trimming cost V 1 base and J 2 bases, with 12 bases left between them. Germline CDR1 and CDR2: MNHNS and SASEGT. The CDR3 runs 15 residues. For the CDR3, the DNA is TGTGCCAGCAGTGAAGGGGGGGGCGCCCCCTACGAGCAGTACTTC. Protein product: CASSEGGGAPYEQYF.